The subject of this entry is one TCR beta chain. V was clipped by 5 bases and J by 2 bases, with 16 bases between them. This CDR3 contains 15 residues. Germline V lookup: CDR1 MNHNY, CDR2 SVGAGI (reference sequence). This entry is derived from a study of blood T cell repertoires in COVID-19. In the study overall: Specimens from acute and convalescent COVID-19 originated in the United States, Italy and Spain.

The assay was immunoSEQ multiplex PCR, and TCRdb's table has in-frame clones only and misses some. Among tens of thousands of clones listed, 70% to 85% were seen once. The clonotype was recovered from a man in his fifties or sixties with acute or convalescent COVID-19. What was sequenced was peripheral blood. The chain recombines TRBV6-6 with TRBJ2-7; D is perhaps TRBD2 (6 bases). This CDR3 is CASSKPGRGTYEQYF. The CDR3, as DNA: TGTGCCAGCAGTAAGCCGGGGCGGGGCACCTACGAGCAGTACTTC.